The entry below gives a single T cell receptor (beta chain) sequence along with its context. Its matching antigen is unknown. These data belong to a study of cytomegalovirus exposure and HLA in healthy donors. Study outcomes and limitations: Association with HLA alleles at 0.05 false discovery rate was found for roughly 17,000 TCR beta sequences in a later analysis. In a later analysis, HLA-associated TCR beta chains were more clonally expanded than equally common others. Per a prior analysis, the majority of TCR beta V segments were productive roughly 87% or roughly 30% of the time.

V dropped 6 bases and J dropped 6; count of bases not matched to a gene: 4. The CDR3 length is 13 residues. CDR1 and CDR2 (germline): MNHEY, SVGAGI. The PCR used 60 Vbeta and 13 Jbeta primers. Method: immunoSEQ multiplex PCR; TCRdb's copy keeps in-frame clones and lacks some. The table includes tens of thousands of clones, less than 75% detected once. The source material was PBMCs. The V call is TRBV6-5, the J call TRBJ1-5; 8 bases are a match to TRBD1. The TCR was taken from a man aged 50-59 years in good health and CMV-seropositive. CDR3 region: CASSTDRGQPQHF. CDR3 nucleotide sequence: TGTGCCAGCAGCACCGACAGGGGTCAGCCCCAGCATTTT.